Here is one TCR beta chain with its context. The sample originates from a study of blood T cell repertoires in COVID-19. Turning to the study itself: There were acute and convalescent COVID-19 samples, and they came from the United States, Italy and Spain. PBMCs, B-cell-depleted T cells, or T cells provided the cDNA or gDNA that made up the material.

The V end lost 4 bases, the J end lost 0 bases, and 13 bases lay between the germline ends. Germline CDR1 SGDLS, CDR2 YYNGEE. The CDR3 has 15 amino acids. The data were produced by immunoSEQ multiplex PCR, yet TCRdb's version contains in-frame clones alone and is incomplete. The table shows 110,000 to 150,000 clones, with less than 85% occurring only once. The sequence was obtained from a woman of 80 years or more in a cohort sampled during active or convalescent COVID-19. The genes are TRBV9 and TRBJ1-2, with D tentatively TRBD1 (5 bases). Sequencing was done on a sample of peripheral blood. As DNA, the CDR3 is TGTGCCAGCAGCCTCGGGACTTCCCCTAACTATGGCTACACCTTC. This translates into CASSLGTSPNYGYTF.